These 18 T cell receptor beta chains were all obtained from the same sample, sequenced in a study of blood T cell repertoires in COVID-19. Data came from immunoSEQ multiplex PCR; TCRdb stores just in-frame clones and leaves some out. The repertoire consists of under 150,000 clones, with around three quarters occurring once and the leading ten covering 3.5% to 4.5%. Sequenced input: peripheral blood. These receptors were obtained from a man aged 55 to 70 with acute or convalescent COVID-19.

With respect to this clone: This sample also contains other DNA sequences that code for the same CDR3. The V gene is TRBV28, the J gene TRBJ1-1; D remains ambiguous. V lost 3 bases and J lost 0, with 8 bases in between. Germline V gives CDR1 MDHEN, CDR2 SYDVKM. The CDR3 contains 14 residues. The chain's CDR3 is CASSLPGMNTEAFF. CDR3 DNA sequence: TGTGCCAGCAGTTTGCCGGGAATGAACACTGAAGCTTTCTTT. The full variable domain, rest sourced from reference TRBV28 and TRBJ1-1, is DVKVTQSSRYLVKRTGEKVFLECVQDMDHENMFWYRQDPGLGLRLIYFSYDVKMKEKGDIPEGYSVSREKKERFSLILESASTNQTSMYLCASSLPGMNTEAFFGQGTRLTVV.

The chain carries TRBV19 and TRBJ2-3; 7 positions agree with TRBD1. The length of the CDR3 is 13 residues. V dropped 9 bases and J dropped 6; count of bases not matched to a gene: 9. Germline CDR1 LNHDA, CDR2 SQIVND (reference sequence). This CDR3 is CASSRGPWDTQYF. Written as DNA, the CDR3 is TGTGCCAGCTCAAGGGGGCCTTGGGATACGCAGTATTTT.

This clone has only a few counts. This rearrangement joins TRBV2 to TRBJ1-2; maybe TRBD1 (5 bases). The CDR3 sequence is 14 residues long. The V and J ends lost 3 bases and 7 bases respectively, with 15 bases between them. Germline V CDR1 and CDR2: SNHLY, FYNNEI. The CDR3 protein is CASSESTDLGGYTF. CDR3 bases: TGTGCCAGCAGTGAGTCGACAGATCTTGGTGGCTACACCTTC.

The chain is built from TRBV5-1 and TRBJ2-7; possible D gene TRBD1, 6 bases. The CDR3 extends over 14 amino acids. Germline CDR1 SGHRS, CDR2 YFSETQ. The V and J ends lost 4 bases and 5 bases respectively, with 16 bases between them. The CDR3 here is CASSRTALRNEQYF. In nucleotides, the CDR3 is TGCGCCAGCAGCCGGACAGCCCTTAGGAACGAGCAGTACTTC.

V gene TRBV27 combines with J gene TRBJ2-3, with TRBD2 identical over 7 bases. Germline V gene data show CDR1 as MNHEY and CDR2 as SMNVEV (reference sequence). The CDR3 consists of 17 residues. The V segment lost 6 bases and the J segment 0 bases; nucleotides outside the gene matches: 12. CDR3 protein: CASRSNRAGDSTDTQYF. The CDR3 DNA reads as TGTGCCAGCAGGTCGAATAGGGCGGGAGATAGCACAGATACGCAGTATTTT.

The J gene is TRBJ1-1, the V gene TRBV5-1; 8 nucleotides line up with TRBD1. The CDR3 has 15 amino acids. Germline V gene data show CDR1 as SGHRS and CDR2 as YFSETQ. Trimming removed 4 bases from V and 3 bases from J; junction bases left unmatched: 8. The CDR3 protein is CASSAGDRRYTEAFF. The CDR3 region has the DNA TGCGCCAGCAGCGCGGGGGACAGGCGCTACACTGAAGCTTTCTTT.

The V gene is TRBV7-9, the J gene TRBJ2-1; 7 nucleotides align to TRBD2. Germline V gives CDR1 SEHNR, CDR2 FQNEAQ (reference sequence). V lost 3 bases, J lost 0 bases, and 5 bases stayed unmatched. CDR3 length: 16 amino acids. The CDR3 is CASSFGGGSSYNEQFF. The CDR3 DNA follows: TGTGCCAGCAGCTTCGGGGGAGGGAGCTCCTACAATGAGCAGTTCTTC.

This clone has a handful of counts. This rearrangement joins TRBV6-6 to TRBJ1-5, with 7 bases matching TRBD1. V gave up 5 bases and J gave up 0 bases; unmatched junction bases: 4. The CDR3 spans 15 residues. Germline V CDR1 and CDR2: MNHNY, SVGAGI (reference sequence). In nucleotides, the CDR3 is TGTGCCAGCAGTCCCCAGGGGGTTAGCAATCAGCCCCAGCATTTT. This encodes CASSPQGVSNQPQHF.

The V and J genes are TRBV7-2 and TRBJ1-2; D not certain. The V and J ends lost 4 bases and 4 bases respectively, with 10 bases between them. CDR3 length equals 13 residues. The germline V gene encodes CDR1 SGHTA and CDR2 FQGNSA. In DNA form, the CDR3 reads TGTGCCAGCAGCTCAAGTGGCGGCTATGGCTACACCTTC. Translation gives CASSSSGGYGYTF.

The chain uses TRBV28 and TRBJ1-2, with 7 bases identical to TRBD1. The CDR3 runs to 12 residues. Germline lookup yields CDR1 MDHEN and CDR2 SYDVKM. V was clipped by 8 bases and J by 7 bases; unmatched bases: 7. CDR3 coding DNA: TGTGCCAGCGGGTCGACAGGGCTTGGCTACACCTTC. Its protein is CASGSTGLGYTF.

J is TRBJ2-7 and V is TRBV19, with 8 bases identical to TRBD2. The CDR3 loop spans 17 amino acids. With 0 bases clipped from V and 5 bases from J, the junction kept 12 bases outside the gene matches. Per germline, CDR1 LNHDA and CDR2 SQIVND (reference sequence). In DNA form, the CDR3 reads TGTGCCAGTAGTATAGAAGGCAGCGGGAGTATTCGGAACGAGCAGTACTTC. Protein: CASSIEGSGSIRNEQYF.

This chain uses TRBV23-1 with TRBJ2-3; 8 bases map to TRBD1. TRBV23-1 is flagged as an ORF with uncertain function. The CDR3 is 15 residues long. The V and J ends lost 4 bases and 1 base, in that order; junction bases with no gene match: 4. As DNA, the CDR3 is TGCGCCAGCAGTCCGACAGGGGATGGCACAGATACGCAGTATTTT. Amino acid sequence: CASSPTGDGTDTQYF.

This chain joins TRBV6-2 or TRBV6-3 and TRBJ2-5; D possibly corresponds to TRBD1 (6 bases). Germline CDR1 MNHEY, CDR2 SVGEGT. The ends were cut back, 5 bases at V and 1 base at J, with 11 bases in the middle. The CDR3 spans 14 residues. This CDR3 is CASSPTDSQETQYF. CDR3 bases: TGTGCCAGCAGTCCAACGGACAGCCAAGAGACCCAGTACTTC.

About this clone itself: This same CDR3 is encoded by further DNA sequences in the sample. The V and J genes are TRBV2 and TRBJ2-7; D possibly corresponds to TRBD1 (6 bases). V was trimmed by 6 bases and J by 3 bases, leaving 9 bases between them. The germline CDR1 and CDR2 sequences are SNHLY and FYNNEI. The CDR3 runs 12 residues. The CDR3 reads CASRDRLYEQYF. The CDR3 DNA sequence: TGTGCCAGCAGGGACAGACTCTACGAGCAGTACTTC.

A single count supports this clone. The V gene is TRBV18, the J gene TRBJ2-7; D is ambiguous. The length of the CDR3 is 14 residues. The ends were cut back, 3 bases at V and 2 bases at J, with 11 bases in the middle. Germline V gene lookup returns CDR1 KGHSH and CDR2 LQKENI. CDR3 in amino acids: CASSPPGRTYEQYF. The CDR3 DNA is TGTGCCAGCTCACCTCCTGGCAGGACCTACGAGCAGTACTTC.

The chain couples TRBV5-1 to TRBJ1-3; possible D gene TRBD1, 5 bases. This CDR3 is 16 amino acids long. V was clipped by 0 bases and J by 2 bases, with 12 bases between them. Germline CDR1 is SGHRS and CDR2 is YFSETQ. The CDR3 is CASSLDRFSPGNTIYF. The CDR3 DNA sequence: TGCGCCAGCAGCTTGGACAGGTTCTCCCCTGGAAACACCATATATTTT.

V is TRBV28 and J is TRBJ2-7; the match to TRBD1 covers 9 bases. Germline V gene lookup returns CDR1 MDHEN and CDR2 SYDVKM. The V segment lost 2 bases and the J segment 7 bases; nucleotides outside the gene matches: 12. This CDR3 comprises 16 residues. The CDR3: CASSLRRGQGQGEQYF. In DNA, the CDR3 is TGTGCCAGCAGTTTAAGAAGGGGACAGGGCCAAGGGGAGCAGTACTTC.

V and J are TRBV6-2 or TRBV6-3 and TRBJ1-4, with 9 bases identical to TRBD1. The J segment lost 10 bases and the V segment lost 0 bases, leaving 6 bases of the junction unmatched. The V gene's germline CDR1 is MNHEY and CDR2 SVGEGT. The CDR3 loop spans 15 amino acids. As DNA, the CDR3 is TGTGCCAGCAGTTACTCTCCGGGACAGGGCGGAAAACTGTTTTTT. This encodes CASSYSPGQGGKLFF.